The clone carrying this TCR beta chain was seen ten or more times. TCR beta CDR3 sequences were amplified from RNA transcripts. The HTBI primer set drove a first-round RT-PCR of the TCR CDR3. MiXCR was run by TCRdb on the multiplex PCR reads, yielding one entry per CDR3 protein. Counted here are 400,000 to 500,000 distinct CDR3 sequences, approximately 14% occurring once; the ten biggest clones make up roughly 17%. This specimen comes from a study of T cells in Graves' hyperthyroidism and ophthalmopathy. Germline V gives CDR1 DFQATT, CDR2 SNEGSKA (reference sequence). V trimming: 0 bases; J trimming: 4 bases; junction bases outside the gene matches: 5. The CDR3 consists of 14 residues.

This clonotype was obtained from a woman in her late teens or twenties with Graves' hyperthyroidism. This chain uses TRBV20-1 with TRBJ1-1; TRBD1 aligns across 7 bases. Sequences were obtained from blood. The DNA of the CDR3 is TGCAGTGCTAGAGACCTACAGGGGAGCACTGAAGCTTTCTTT. It specifies CSARDLQGSTEAFF.